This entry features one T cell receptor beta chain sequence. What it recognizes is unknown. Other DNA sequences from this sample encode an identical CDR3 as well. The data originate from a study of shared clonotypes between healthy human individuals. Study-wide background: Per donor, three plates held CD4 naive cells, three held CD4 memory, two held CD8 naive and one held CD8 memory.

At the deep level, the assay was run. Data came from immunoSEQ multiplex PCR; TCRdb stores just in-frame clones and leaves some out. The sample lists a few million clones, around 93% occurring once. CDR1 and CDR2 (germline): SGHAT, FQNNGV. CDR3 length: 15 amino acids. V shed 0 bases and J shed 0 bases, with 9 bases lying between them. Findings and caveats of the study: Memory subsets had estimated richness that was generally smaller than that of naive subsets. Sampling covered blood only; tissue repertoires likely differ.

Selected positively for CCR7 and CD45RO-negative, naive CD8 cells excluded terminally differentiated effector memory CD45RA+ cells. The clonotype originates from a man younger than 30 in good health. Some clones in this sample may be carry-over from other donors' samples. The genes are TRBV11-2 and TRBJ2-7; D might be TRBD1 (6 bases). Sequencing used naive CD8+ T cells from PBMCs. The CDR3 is CASSLDQGSSYEQYF. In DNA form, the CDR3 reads TGTGCCAGCAGCTTAGACCAGGGGAGCTCCTACGAGCAGTACTTC.